The rows below give T cell receptor beta chains drawn from one sample of a study of blood T cell repertoires in COVID-19. Produced via immunoSEQ multiplex PCR; TCRdb's table is partial and in-frame only. The data hold a few hundred thousand clones, with about 87% observed a single time. Sequencing was carried out using peripheral blood. Source of these receptors: a man in his 70s with acute or convalescent COVID-19. The CDR3 runs from the conserved cysteine through the conserved F or W. Each record gives: clone size, J gene, D gene, V gene, CDR3 DNA, CDR3 protein. The D gene is left open where the match is weak. Not every row has a clone size; where given, it reads once, few, many or a size class.

>-|TRBJ2-5|-|TRBV6-5
TGTGCCAGCAGTTCCCCGGGGGAAGAGACCCAGTACTTC
CASSSPGEETQYF
>-|TRBJ2-1|TRBD2|TRBV10-3
TGTGCCATCAGTGAGTCAAGCGGGAAGAGCTCCTACAATGAGCAGTTCTTC
CAISESSGKSSYNEQFF
>-|TRBJ2-7|-|TRBV28
TGTGCCAGCAGCCAGGGGCACCTCTACGAGCAGTACTTC
CASSQGHLYEQYF
>-|TRBJ2-6|-|TRBV5-8
TGTGCCAGCAGCCTGCGAAACTCTGGGGCCAACGTCCTGACTTTC
CASSLRNSGANVLTF
>-|TRBJ2-3|-|TRBV5-1
TGCGCCAGCAGCTTGGTTGGAGTTACAGATACGCAGTATTTT
CASSLVGVTDTQYF
>-|TRBJ2-2|-|TRBV7-9
TGTGCCAGCAGCCCCCGGGGAGCCACCGGGGAGCTGTTTTTT
CASSPRGATGELFF
>-|TRBJ2-3|-|TRBV5-4
TGTGCCAGCAGCTTGAATCCAGGGGATACGCAGTATTTT
CASSLNPGDTQYF
>-|TRBJ1-2|TRBD1|TRBV28
TGTGCCAGCAGTTCGGGACAGGGGGGCTATGGCTACACCTTC
CASSSGQGGYGYTF
>-|TRBJ2-1|TRBD2|TRBV9
TGTGCCAGCAGCCTGGGACTAGCGGGGGGATCCTACAATGAGCAGTTCTTC
CASSLGLAGGSYNEQFF
>few|TRBJ2-2|TRBD2|TRBV3-1/TRBV3-2
TGTGCCAGCAGCCAACGGCCTAGCGGGAGAACCACCGGGGAGCTGTTTTTT
CASSQRPSGRTTGELFF
>-|TRBJ2-1|TRBD1|TRBV19
TGTGCCAGTAGGGGTCCACCCAGGGGACAGCACAATGAGCAGTTCTTC
CASRGPPRGQHNEQFF
>-|TRBJ1-1|-|TRBV30
TGTGCCTGGAGTTTGGAGGTGCGGGCTTTCTTT
CAWSLEVRAFF
>-|TRBJ2-5|-|TRBV7-2
TGTGCCAGCAGCTTAATGGGCTTACAAGAGACCCAGTACTTC
CASSLMGLQETQYF
>few|TRBJ2-1|-|TRBV2
TGTGCCAGCAGTATATACAACAATGAGCAGTTCTTC
CASSIYNNEQFF
>-|TRBJ2-6|-|TRBV5-1
TGCGCCAGCAGCTTTACAGCCAGCTCTGGGGCCAACGTCCTGACTTTC
CASSFTASSGANVLTF
>-|TRBJ2-7|-|TRBV7-2
TGTGCCAGCAGCCCTGAGGGGCTAGCGACCTACGAGCAGTACTTC
CASSPEGLATYEQYF
>-|TRBJ2-1|TRBD2|TRBV5-1
TGCGCCAGCAGCTTGGTCGGCGGGAGATTCTCCTACAATGAGCAGTTCTTC
CASSLVGGRFSYNEQFF
>-|TRBJ1-1|TRBD1|TRBV7-9
TGTGCCAGCAGCCCAGGGGGGACTGAAGCTTTCTTT
CASSPGGTEAFF
>-|TRBJ2-3|TRBD1|TRBV29-1
TGCAGCGTCCCCAGGGGGCTTAGCACAGATACGCAGTATTTT
CSVPRGLSTDTQYF
>-|TRBJ2-5|TRBD2|TRBV24-1
TGTGCCACCAGTGCGGGGGGGGGACAAGAGACCCAGTACTTC
CATSAGGGQETQYF
>-|TRBJ1-3|TRBD1|TRBV9
TGTGCCAGCAGCCTCGGACAGGGCCGGAGCTCTGGAAACACCATATATTTT
CASSLGQGRSSGNTIYF
>once|TRBJ2-7|TRBD2|TRBV6-2/TRBV6-3
TGTGCCAGCAGTCGGGGTGCGGGACTAGCGGGAGTTTACGAGCAGTACTTC
CASSRGAGLAGVYEQYF
>-|TRBJ2-7|TRBD1|TRBV5-1
TGCGCCAGCAGCGGAAGGGGGTCGACAGGGGGCTACGAGCAGTACTTC
CASSGRGSTGGYEQYF
>-|TRBJ1-2|-|TRBV5-1
TGCGCCAGCAGGGACGGAGGGGACTATGGCTACACCTTC
CASRDGGDYGYTF
>-|TRBJ2-7|-|TRBV5-8
TGTGCCAGCAGCCGGGGAGGCGGTAGATACAAGCAGTACTTC
CASSRGGGRYKQYF
>-|TRBJ2-5|-|TRBV7-9
TGTGCCAGCAGCAAGTTCGAGGCGACCCAGTACTTC
CASSKFEATQYF
>-|TRBJ2-7|TRBD2|TRBV5-6
TGTGCCAGCAGCTTGTCACCTAGCGGCTCCTACGAGCAGTACTTC
CASSLSPSGSYEQYF
>once|TRBJ1-4|-|TRBV7-9
TGTGCCAGCAGCTTAGTACAGGGAGAAAAACTGTTTTTT
CASSLVQGEKLFF
>-|TRBJ2-2|TRBD1|TRBV11-3
TGTGCCAGCAGCTTAGTAGGACAGGGCTACACCGGGGAGCTGTTTTTT
CASSLVGQGYTGELFF
>-|TRBJ1-2|-|TRBV9
TGTGCCAGCAGCGTAGATTCAGCGTTCTATGGCTACACCTTC
CASSVDSAFYGYTF
>-|TRBJ1-5|-|TRBV2
TGTGCCAGCTTCCAGGGGAGCAATCAGCCCCAGCATTTT
CASFQGSNQPQHF
>few|TRBJ1-1|-|TRBV7-9
TGTGCCAGCAGCGCCATGGAGGGGATGAACACTGAAGCTTTCTTT
CASSAMEGMNTEAFF
>-|TRBJ2-3|TRBD2|TRBV6-1
TGTGCCAGCAGTGAACTACTAGCGGGAGCGGGAGATACGCAGTATTTT
CASSELLAGAGDTQYF
>-|TRBJ1-1|-|TRBV6-1
TGTGCCAGCAGTGAAGGGGGGGTGAACACTGAAGCTTTCTTT
CASSEGGVNTEAFF
>-|TRBJ2-3|-|TRBV10-3
TGTGCCATCAGTGAGTCGTGGGCGGATACGCAGTATTTT
CAISESWADTQYF
>-|TRBJ1-6|-|TRBV6-5
TGTGCCAGCAGCCCGGGTCGGGGATCACCCCTCCACTTT
CASSPGRGSPLHF
>-|TRBJ2-3|-|TRBV27
TGTGCCAGCAGTCCCTCCCGCGTGATCCCGCCCCCAGATACGCAGTATTTT
CASSPSRVIPPPDTQYF
>-|TRBJ2-3|TRBD1|TRBV6-1
TGTGCCAGCAGTGCCGGGACAGGGACACGCACAGATACGCAGTATTTT
CASSAGTGTRTDTQYF
>few|TRBJ2-1|TRBD1|TRBV5-1
TGCGCCAGCAGCTTAGGGGGACAGAGCTCCTACAATGAGCAGTTCTTC
CASSLGGQSSYNEQFF
>-|TRBJ2-3|TRBD2|TRBV5-1
TGCGCCAGCAGCGGCGGGACTACCGGAGGAGATACGCAGTATTTT
CASSGGTTGGDTQYF